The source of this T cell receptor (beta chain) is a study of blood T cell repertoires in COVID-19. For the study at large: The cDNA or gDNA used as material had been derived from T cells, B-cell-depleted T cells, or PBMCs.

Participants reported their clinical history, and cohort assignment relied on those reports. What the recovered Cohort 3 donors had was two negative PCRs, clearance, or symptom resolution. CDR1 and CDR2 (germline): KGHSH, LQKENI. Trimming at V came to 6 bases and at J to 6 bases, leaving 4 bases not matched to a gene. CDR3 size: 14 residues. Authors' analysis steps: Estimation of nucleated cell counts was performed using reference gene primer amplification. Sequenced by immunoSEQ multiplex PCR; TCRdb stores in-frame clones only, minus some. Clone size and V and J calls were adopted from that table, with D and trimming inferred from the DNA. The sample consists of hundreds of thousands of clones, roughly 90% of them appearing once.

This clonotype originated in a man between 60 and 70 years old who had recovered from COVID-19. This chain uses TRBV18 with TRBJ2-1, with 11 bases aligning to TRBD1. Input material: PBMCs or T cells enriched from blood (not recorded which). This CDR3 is CASSTGTGGNEQFF. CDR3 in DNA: TGTGCCAGCTCCACCGGGACAGGGGGCAATGAGCAGTTCTTC.